Listed below are T cell receptor beta chains from one sample, sequenced in a study of cytomegalovirus exposure and HLA in healthy donors. Sequencing used immunoSEQ multiplex PCR; TCRdb keeps in-frame clones, though not all of them. The table includes around 150,000 clones, roughly 85% detected once. Sequencing was performed on PBMCs. These receptors came from a woman in her twenties or thirties in good health and CMV-seronegative. Both conserved end residues are part of each CDR3. The order of the fields is CDR3 length, clone size, V gene, J gene, D gene, CDR3 DNA, CDR3 protein. The D gene is left open where the match is weak. Size values are once, few and many counts, or a class for expanded clones, and some rows have none.

19	NA	TRBV9	TRBJ1-1	NA	TGTGCCAGCAGCGGATTGACATTGGAGGGACGAAGGATGAACACTGAAGCTTTCTTT	CASSGLTLEGRRMNTEAFF
16	once	TRBV7-8	TRBJ2-4	NA	TGTGCCAGCAGCCAAGGGGTAGGGGTAGCCAAAAACATTCAGTACTTC	CASSQGVGVAKNIQYF
14	few	TRBV5-1	TRBJ2-3	TRBD2	TGCGCCAGCTTCCGGGGAGGGAGCACAGATACGCAGTATTTT	CASFRGGSTDTQYF
16	NA	TRBV14	TRBJ1-3	TRBD1	TGTGCCAGCAGCCGAACGCCGACAGGGGTCGGAAACACCATATATTTT	CASSRTPTGVGNTIYF
15	NA	TRBV19	TRBJ1-5	NA	TGTGCCAGTAGCGGGGAAGGAGTTAGCAATCAGCCCCAGCATTTT	CASSGEGVSNQPQHF
14	NA	TRBV2	TRBJ1-4	TRBD1	TGTGCCAGCAGCACCAGGGGGGCGGGCGAAAAACTGTTTTTT	CASSTRGAGEKLFF
15	NA	TRBV9	TRBJ2-3	TRBD1	TGTGCCAGCAGCTCCTGGGACAGCACAGGGGATACGCAGTATTTT	CASSSWDSTGDTQYF
12	NA	TRBV19	TRBJ1-1	NA	TGTGCCAGTAGTATCCAGGGATCAGAAGCTTTCTTT	CASSIQGSEAFF
14	NA	TRBV30	TRBJ2-7	TRBD1	TGTGCCTGGAACCCCGGGACAGGGACCTACGAGCAGTACTTC	CAWNPGTGTYEQYF
12	NA	TRBV5-4	TRBJ2-5	NA	TGTGCCAGCAGCTTCCGGGGAGAGACCCAGTACTTC	CASSFRGETQYF
15	NA	TRBV7-6	TRBJ2-5	NA	TGTGCCAGCAGCTTGATTGGCACCCGAGGAGAGACCCAGTACTTC	CASSLIGTRGETQYF
15	NA	TRBV7-8	TRBJ1-2	NA	TGTGCCAGCAGCTTAAAATGGGCGGGGCGCGATGGCTACACCTTC	CASSLKWAGRDGYTF
14	NA	TRBV5-1	TRBJ1-4	NA	TGCGCCAGCACTTACAGTGCAACTAATGAAAAACTGTTTTTT	CASTYSATNEKLFF
16	NA	TRBV4-3	TRBJ1-2	TRBD1	TGCGCCAGCAGCCAAGATCTCGGACAGGGGGTGGGAGGCTACACCTTC	CASSQDLGQGVGGYTF
15	NA	TRBV7-3	TRBJ2-3	TRBD2	TGTGCCAGCAGCTTAGGGAGGGTACTCACAGATACGCAGTATTTT	CASSLGRVLTDTQYF
15	NA	TRBV5-1	TRBJ1-2	NA	TGCGCCAGCAGCTTGGTTGGACAGAGGGTCATTGGCTACACCTTC	CASSLVGQRVIGYTF
16	NA	TRBV5-1	TRBJ1-3	TRBD1	TGCGCCAGCAGCCTCCGGGACAGGGGCATTGGAAACACCATATATTTT	CASSLRDRGIGNTIYF
18	NA	TRBV27	TRBJ2-3	TRBD2	TGTGCCAGCAGACCGGGGACTAGCGGGGATGAGAGCACAGATACGCAGTATTTT	CASRPGTSGDESTDTQYF